This TCR beta chain was documented in a study of T cell responses to AZD1222 COVID-19 vaccine. A remark on this clone: Its antigen remains unidentified.

Using immunoSEQ multiplex PCR, the repertoire was profiled, and TCRdb retains in-frame clones only, with some absent. The data show more than 100,000 clones, about 90% seen once. There are 15 residues in the CDR3. CDR1 and CDR2 from the germline V gene are KGHDR and SFDVKD. With V trimmed by 1 base and J by 4 bases, 3 bases remained unmatched. Whole-study results and caveats: Close to half of spike-specific TCRs reportedly recognize unmutated variant regions. The donor cohort was predominantly white British with a female majority, and clonal diversity may have been underestimated. Spike regions recognized by vaccine-associated CD4 TCRs spanned the protein, led by 160-218 and 743-854.

The rearrangement links TRBV24-1 to TRBJ2-1, with 7 bases matching TRBD2. The specimen was peripheral blood, collected on day 0 of AZD1222 vaccination. This receptor was identified in an adult in good health. The DNA for the CDR3 is TGTGCCACCAGTGATTTCGGCGGGGGTTACAATGAGCAGTTCTTC. Protein: CATSDFGGGYNEQFF.